This T cell receptor (beta chain) was sequenced for a study of blood T cell repertoires in COVID-19. Study information: Samples representing acute and convalescent COVID-19 were sourced from the United States, Italy and Spain. The cDNA or gDNA used as material had been derived from T cells, B-cell-depleted T cells, or PBMCs.

CDR1 SGHAT and CDR2 FQNNGV come from the germline V gene. Trimming removed 5 bases from V and 12 bases from J; junction bases left unmatched: 5. CDR3 length: 14 amino acids. In the source study's methods: Nucleated cell counts were estimated from reference gene primer amplification. The repertoire was sequenced with immunoSEQ multiplex PCR; TCRdb's copy has only in-frame clones and lacks some. V and J calls and clone size are given by that table; D and trimming were obtained from the DNA. This table has 150,000 to 200,000 clones, around nine tenths appearing once. The material sequenced was peripheral blood. The J gene is TRBJ2-1, the V gene TRBV11-2, with 15 bases matching TRBD2. This receptor was identified in a man aged 18 to 35 with active or convalescent COVID-19. As DNA, the CDR3 is TGTGCCAGCAGCCCGCCGGGACTAGCGGGAGGGCAGTTCTTC. This codes for CASSPPGLAGGQFF.